This note documents a single T cell receptor beta chain sequence. Its target is unknown. Germline values: CDR1 LNHDA, CDR2 SQIVND (reference sequence). This CDR3 is 13 amino acids long. Trimming removed 7 bases at V and 4 bases at J, with 13 bases between. Regarding time point: recipient sample about 28 days before transplant, after cytoreduction. This sample was included in a study of T cell clonotyping in hematopoietic cell transplantation. Study-level information: Recipients' pretransplant samples followed cytoreduction.

Repertoires were generated with immunoSEQ multiplex PCR, while TCRdb's copy carries only in-frame clones and drops some. Among 20,000 to 30,000 clones listed, roughly 88% were seen once. Study conclusions and caveats: CD4 and CD8 repertoire contributions could not be separated without sorting. Broader posttransplant TCR repertoire diversity was predicted by graft donor and pretransplant recipient Inverse Simpson Index values. Recipient TCR diversity dropped after transplant; expanded clonotypes rose from day 30 to 180.

Here the sequenced sample was peripheral blood mononuclear cells, taken before stem cell transplant. The V gene is TRBV19, the J gene TRBJ1-2, with D maybe TRBD1 (6 bases). This clonotype was sampled from a woman aged 60-75 years with acute myeloid leukemia. Some clones in this sample may be carry-over from other donors' samples. This CDR3 is CASTKQGVYGYTF. CDR3 DNA sequence: TGTGCCAGTACCAAACAGGGTGTCTATGGCTACACCTTC.